Below are 30 T cell receptor beta chains sequenced from a single sample in a study of T cell repertoires in cytomegalovirus infection. TCRdb independently ran MiXCR on the reads; one entry per CDR3 protein. Here the sample spans more than 350,000 distinct CDR3 sequences, approximately 31% being singletons. The sequencing input was PBMCs. The receptors were gathered from a human donor in good health (CMV status not recorded). Some clones in this sample may be carry-over from other donors' samples.

As concerns this clonotype: A much larger clone differs by one base, so this may be a read error. V usage is TRBV6-2 or TRBV6-3 and J usage is TRBJ2-7, with D possibly being TRBD1 or TRBD2 (6 bases each). There are 15 residues in the CDR3. Germline V gene data show CDR1 as MNHEY and CDR2 as SVGEGT. The germline V and J ends were trimmed by 8 bases and 6 bases, with 23 bases remaining between them. CDR3 in amino acids: CASGKPGAGVGEQYF. CDR3 nucleotide sequence: TGTGCCAGCGGGAAACCGGGGGCCGGGGTCGGCGAGCAGTACTTC.

This clonotype was counted a few times. V gene TRBV2 combines with J gene TRBJ2-3; D unclear. From germline, CDR1 is SNHLY and CDR2 FYNNEI. Deletions cut 7 bases from V and 2 bases from J, with 10 bases between. The CDR3 totals 13 residues. Written as DNA, the CDR3 is TGTGCCAGCAACAACCTGATCACAGATACGCAGTATTTT. Translated: CASNNLITDTQYF.

This clonotype was detected many times. The chain couples TRBV7-2 to TRBJ1-4; 10 bases line up with TRBD1. V was clipped by 4 bases and J by 8 bases; unmatched bases: 4. The germline V gene has CDR1 SGHTA and CDR2 FQGNSA. There are 14 residues in the CDR3. Here the CDR3 reads CASSSGQGREKLFF. The DNA for the CDR3 is TGTGCCAGCAGCTCGGGACAGGGGAGGGAAAAACTGTTTTTT.

This clonotype came up many times. The chain recombines TRBV28 with TRBJ2-4; 11 bases are shared with TRBD1. With V trimmed by 6 bases and J by 6 bases, 4 bases remained unmatched. The CDR3 extends over 14 amino acids. The germline V gene has CDR1 MDHEN and CDR2 SYDVKM. CDR3 in amino acids: CASSPGTGGNIQYF. CDR3 nucleotide sequence: TGTGCCAGCAGCCCTGGGACAGGGGGAAACATTCAGTACTTC.

This rearrangement joins TRBV23-1 to TRBJ2-3, with D perhaps TRBD1 (6 bases). TRBV23-1 is assigned to the ORF class and has an uncertain function. Between the trimmed V and J ends, which lost 8 bases and 4 bases, there was a span of 25 bases. The CDR3 contains 17 residues. The chain's CDR3 is CASPQSREGTPPDTQYF. The CDR3 DNA is TGCGCCAGCCCTCAATCGAGAGAGGGGACACCTCCAGATACGCAGTATTTT.

The CDR3 here is CASSQEGPADSYEQYF. The CDR3 bases are TGTGCCAGCAGCCAAGAAGGCCCAGCGGACTCCTACGAGCAGTACTTC. The V call is TRBV4-2, the J call TRBJ2-7; possible D gene TRBD2, 5 bases. The length of the CDR3 is 16 residues. Per the germline V gene, CDR1 is LGHNA and CDR2 is YNFKEQ. Between the trimmed V and J ends, which lost 0 bases and 0 bases, there was a span of 12 bases.

The V call is TRBV28, the J call TRBJ2-5, with D possibly TRBD1 on 6 matching bases. Germline CDR1 reads MDHEN; CDR2 reads SYDVKM. The CDR3 runs to 15 residues. V shed 2 bases and J shed 7 bases, with 17 bases lying between them. In DNA, the CDR3 is TGTGCCAGCAGTTTAGTGGGGGCCAGGAAGGGGACCCAGTACTTC. Its translation is CASSLVGARKGTQYF.

The chain couples TRBV4-3 to TRBJ1-2; no clear D. The germline CDR1 and CDR2 sequences are LGHNA and YSLEER. V was pared by 0 bases and J by 2 bases, with 4 bases between. The CDR3 covers 13 residues. As DNA, the CDR3 is TGCGCCAGCAGCCAAGACAGAAACTATGGCTACACCTTC. It is translated as CASSQDRNYGYTF.

The rearrangement uses TRBV7-2 and TRBJ1-3; no definite D call. The CDR3 totals 15 residues. Germline V gene lookup returns CDR1 SGHTA and CDR2 FQGNSA. V gave up 3 bases and J gave up 4 bases, with 13 bases separating them. The DNA of the CDR3 is TGTGCCAGCAGCTTTTCACACGTAGGGGGAAACACCATATATTTT. It yields the protein CASSFSHVGGNTIYF.

The chain joins TRBV6-1 to TRBJ1-2, with D perhaps matching TRBD1 (6 bases). The CDR3 sequence is 15 residues long. Germline V gives CDR1 MNHNS, CDR2 SASEGT. The ends were cut back, 6 bases at V and 8 bases at J, with 22 bases in the middle. CDR3 residues: CASRPPGQGKGGYTF. CDR3 nucleotides: TGTGCCAGCAGGCCCCCGGGCCAGGGGAAGGGAGGCTACACCTTC.

Ten or more counts support this clonotype. The gene calls are TRBV7-2 and TRBJ2-3; 7 bases are a match to TRBD2. The CDR3 contains 16 residues. Germline-derived CDR1 and CDR2 are SGHTA and FQGNSA. V was clipped by 1 base and J by 5 bases; unmatched bases: 9. CDR3 DNA sequence: TGTGCCAGCAGCTTAGAATTCGGCGGGGGTGGAGATACGCAGTATTTT. This encodes CASSLEFGGGGDTQYF.

The chain recombines TRBV29-1 with TRBJ2-7, with 7 positions matching TRBD2. Germline trimming cut 6 bases from V and 5 bases from J; bases unmatched to any gene: 13. The CDR3 spans 14 residues. The V gene's germline CDR1 is SQVTM and CDR2 ANQGSEA. The CDR3 coding sequence is TGCAGCGTCGAGGGGCGGGGGACCGGCCACGAGCAGTACTTC. Translating gives CSVEGRGTGHEQYF.

This clonotype has more than one count but fewer than ten. The rearrangement links TRBV20-1 to TRBJ1-6; TRBD1 matches at 7 bases. V lost 0 bases, J lost 3 bases, and 2 bases stayed unmatched. The CDR3 is 15 residues long. Germline CDR1 and CDR2: DFQATT and SNEGSKA (reference sequence). Here the CDR3 reads CSARDRQGYNSPLHF. The CDR3, as DNA: TGCAGTGCTAGAGATAGACAGGGCTATAATTCACCCCTCCACTTT.

This clonotype turned up a few times. This chain uses TRBV7-8 with TRBJ2-3; 7 bases fit TRBD1. The V gene end was trimmed by 1 base and the J gene end by 7 bases; junction bases not matched to a gene: 8. The CDR3 runs to 15 residues. The V gene's germline CDR1 is SGHVS and CDR2 FQNEAQ. CDR3 nucleotides: TGTGCCAGCAGCTTAGTGGGACAGAGCGTGCATACGCAGTATTTT. The encoded protein is CASSLVGQSVHTQYF.

The table lists this clonotype with a few counts. The chain has TRBV6-1 and TRBJ1-2; D is perhaps TRBD1 (6 bases). The germline V gene encodes CDR1 MNHNS and CDR2 SASEGT. Trimming pared 5 bases from V and 8 bases from J, leaving 12 bases between. This CDR3 is 12 amino acids long. CDR3 sequence (DNA): TGTGCCAGCAGTCTAACAGGGCGCGGCTACACCTTC. Encoded protein: CASSLTGRGYTF.

J is TRBJ1-2 and V is TRBV6-5; no firm D call. The V end lost 7 bases, the J end lost 3 bases, and 12 bases lay between the germline ends. Germline V gene sequence: CDR1 MNHEY, CDR2 SVGAGI. The CDR3 spans 13 residues. CDR3 residues: CASTPGSYYGYTF. DNA of the CDR3: TGTGCCAGCACCCCCGGGTCATACTATGGCTACACCTTC.

The rearrangement links TRBV19 to TRBJ1-6; TRBD1 might be the D (5 bases). Trimming removed 4 bases from V and 0 bases from J, with 10 bases in between. CDR1 is LNHDA, CDR2 SQIVND, per germline (reference sequence). The CDR3 totals 16 residues. CDR3 residues: CASSTGASSYNSPLHF. The CDR3 region has the DNA TGTGCCAGTAGTACCGGGGCAAGCTCCTATAATTCACCCCTCCACTTT.

This clonotype appeared a few times. This chain connects TRBV20-1 to TRBJ1-2; D remains unclear. Trimming removed 6 bases at V and 0 bases at J, with 8 bases between. The CDR3 covers 12 residues. The germline CDR1 and CDR2 sequences are DFQATT and SNEGSKA (reference sequence). The CDR3 nucleotides read TGCAGTGCCACGACAACTAACTATGGCTACACCTTC. It encodes CSATTTNYGYTF.

This clonotype was observed a handful of times. This chain joins TRBV20-1 and TRBJ2-1, with D perhaps TRBD1 (6 bases). Trimming removed 6 bases from V and 3 bases from J, with 15 bases in between. This CDR3 region has 14 residues. Germline loops: CDR1 DFQATT, CDR2 SNEGSKA (reference sequence). CDR3 protein: CSASFGGFYNEQFF. The CDR3 DNA follows: TGCAGTGCCAGCTTTGGGGGCTTCTACAATGAGCAGTTCTTC.

V gene TRBV6-6 combines with J gene TRBJ1-2, with D hard to call. The germline V gene has CDR1 MNHNY and CDR2 SVGAGI (reference sequence). Trimming removed 5 bases at V and 2 bases at J, with 9 bases between. The CDR3 extends over 13 amino acids. This CDR3 is CASSTDTNYGYTF. CDR3 in DNA: TGTGCCAGCAGTACCGACACGAACTATGGCTACACCTTC.

The rearrangement links TRBV11-2 to TRBJ2-1, with a possible D match to TRBD1 (6 bases). The CDR3 loop spans 15 amino acids. The germline V gene has CDR1 SGHAT and CDR2 FQNNGV. V lost 3 bases, J lost 4 bases, and 13 bases lay in between. The CDR3 DNA sequence: TGTGCCAGCAGCTTTTGGGACACCATATACAATGAGCAGTTCTTC. It yields the protein CASSFWDTIYNEQFF.

This clonotype has ten or more counts. V gene TRBV7-3 combines with J gene TRBJ1-1; D is undetermined. In germline, CDR1 is SGHTA, CDR2 FQGTGA. V lost 4 bases and J lost 1, with 7 bases in between. This CDR3 has 13 amino acids. Here the CDR3 reads CASSYNKNTEAFF. CDR3 nucleotides: TGTGCCAGCAGCTATAATAAGAACACTGAAGCTTTCTTT.

J is TRBJ2-4 and V is TRBV7-9; no reliable D call. CDR1 SEHNR and CDR2 FQNEAQ come from the germline V gene (reference sequence). CDR3 length equals 17 residues. V was cut by 5 bases and J by 8 bases, with 25 bases left in between. For the CDR3, the DNA is TGTGCCAGCAGCCCGGACGAAAAGACTTCCGGCCTTGACATTCAGTACTTC. It is translated as CASSPDEKTSGLDIQYF.

V usage is TRBV12-5 and J usage is TRBJ1-2, with D unresolved. The germline V gene encodes CDR1 LGHNT and CDR2 FRNRAP. The CDR3 contains 12 residues. V lost 3 bases and J 2 bases, leaving 4 bases between the germline ends. The CDR3 is CASGFGNYGYTF. The DNA for the CDR3 is TGTGCTAGTGGTTTTGGCAACTATGGCTACACCTTC.

This sequence joins TRBV7-6 and TRBJ2-3; the match to TRBD2 covers 9 bases. Germline V gives CDR1 SGHVS, CDR2 FNYEAQ. With 0 bases clipped from V and 3 bases from J, the junction kept 4 bases outside the gene matches. The CDR3 is 16 amino acids. DNA of the CDR3: TGTGCCAGCAGCTTAGCGGGACTAGCCATTACAGATACGCAGTATTTT. It codes for CASSLAGLAITDTQYF.

The V gene is TRBV7-3, the J gene TRBJ2-1, with D possibly being TRBD1 (5 bases). Deletions cut 5 bases from V and 4 bases from J, with 15 bases between. The CDR3 extends over 15 amino acids. The germline gives CDR1 SGHTA, CDR2 FQGTGA. The CDR3 nucleotides read TGTGCCAGCAGCCTCGACAGTGCATGGTACAATGAGCAGTTCTTC. It specifies CASSLDSAWYNEQFF.

The rearrangement uses TRBV6-5 and TRBJ2-1; 14 nucleotides line up with TRBD2. V trimming: 6 bases; J trimming: 7 bases; junction bases outside the gene matches: 11. The CDR3 is made up of 17 amino acids. Germline V gene data show CDR1 as MNHEY and CDR2 as SVGAGI. The CDR3 DNA is TGTGCCAGCAGCTCCCGCCGACTAGCGGGGGGGGGTAATGAGCAGTTCTTC. This gives the protein CASSSRRLAGGGNEQFF.

As DNA, the CDR3 is TGTGCCAGCAGGCCTATCGGACAGAACCTCGGGCAAGAGACCCAGTACTTC. Translated, it gives CASRPIGQNLGQETQYF. The chain uses TRBV6-2 or TRBV6-3 and TRBJ2-5; a weak D match, TRBD1 (6 bases). The CDR3 has 17 residues. V dropped 6 bases and J dropped 2 bases, with 22 bases sitting between them. Germline V gene sequence: CDR1 MNHEY, CDR2 SVGEGT.

This clonotype was found a few times. The J gene is TRBJ1-2, the V gene TRBV20-1, with 7 bases that match TRBD1. With V trimmed by 2 bases and J by 2 bases, 11 bases remained unmatched. The CDR3 loop spans 16 amino acids. Germline assignment: CDR1 DFQATT and CDR2 SNEGSKA (reference sequence). As DNA, the CDR3 is TGCAGTGCTAGATGGGTAGGAGGGGGCGAAAACTATGGCTACACCTTC. Protein sequence: CSARWVGGGENYGYTF.

This rearrangement joins TRBV12-3 or TRBV12-4 to TRBJ2-1; 12 bases match TRBD2. The CDR3 is 15 residues long. J was trimmed by 5 bases and V by 7 bases; bases with no gene match: 6. CDR3: CASNARLAGDNEQFF. The CDR3 DNA follows: TGTGCCAGCAACGCTCGACTAGCGGGGGACAATGAGCAGTTCTTC.